The clone carrying this T cell receptor (beta chain) was seen a handful of times. Antigen: not known. TCRdb called the reads again in MiXCR, with one record for every CDR3 protein. The sample lists 510,000 or so distinct CDR3 sequences; more than 25% were seen once. The sample comes from a study of T cell repertoires in cytomegalovirus infection. Background on the study: Indications of both CMV infection and matching HLA type were provided by public TCR beta signatures. Study conclusions and caveats: Cumulative frequency of public TCR beta families picked out carriers of CMV plus the relevant HLA. There were HLA-C-restricted CMV-specific TCR beta clonotypes dominating the ex vivo response.

The CDR3 is 14 amino acids. V was cut by 0 bases and J by 0 bases, with 6 bases left in between. Per the germline V gene, CDR1 is SGHVS and CDR2 is FQNEAQ. The sample consisted of PBMCs. The chain recombines TRBV7-8 with TRBJ2-7, with D tentatively TRBD1 (6 bases). This receptor was obtained from a human donor in good health (CMV status not recorded). Some clones in this sample may be carry-over from other donors' samples. CDR3 nucleotides: TGTGCCAGCAGCTTAGCCAGGGGCTCCTACGAGCAGTACGTC. Encoded protein: CASSLARGSYEQYV.